This entry is about one TCR beta chain. This receptor's antigen is unknown. No clone much larger than this one lies a single base away; base qualities are absent. PBMCs were isolated by Ficoll-Paque density gradient centrifugation. The data derive from a study of T-cell memory formation after mild COVID-19 (dated by TCRdb to the early 2020s). With regard to the full study: TCR sequence clusters from the two donors were found to be largely donor specific. Longitudinal TCRalpha and TCRbeta repertoire sequencing tracked T-cell clones expanding and contracting after mild COVID-19 in a couple of donors. Two young, previously healthy adult volunteers, one female and one male, were included in the cohort.

Instrument used: Illumina NovaSeq 6000. Using 5'RACE with constant-segment primers, TCRalpha and TCRbeta cDNA libraries were constructed, with sample barcodes and unique molecular identifiers added in the process. RNA was extracted from every sample with Trizol reagent. The libraries were amplified in two PCR steps, and the second step added a second sample barcode and Illumina TruSeq adapters. The libraries were sequenced on an Illumina NovaSeq using 2 x 150 bp paired-end reads. As for the authors' bioinformatics: The reads were demultiplexed and collapsed into UMI-guided consensus sequences using migec v1.2.7. Using mixcr v2.1.11, UMI consensuses were aligned to TRA and TRB V and J templates and then assembled into clonotypes. A clonotype was counted as expanded or contracted only if both edgeR and NoisET called the change significant, with noise models trained on biological replicates. edgeR calls used a false discovery rate-adjusted p below 0.01 and a log2 fold-change threshold of 1. As an exploratory analysis of dynamics, max-normalized trajectories of the 1000 most abundant clonotypes were examined by PCA with hierarchical clustering. Each responding clone was given a CD4 or CD8 phenotype based on the CD4+ and CD8+ repertoires, which had been sequenced separately. TCRdb reworked the public reads: Q25 trimming with fastp, MiXCR clone assembly, productive beta chains retained. All rows with the same CDR3 protein become a single entry with the most common DNA and genes. The authors' filters were not applied to this entry. In this sample the table shows around 500,000 distinct CDR3 sequences, 15% to 20% of which occur a single time. Roughly 12% of the sample belongs to the ten largest clones.

Summary of the overall study and its limitations: The second-wave clones that peaked on day 37 were not confirmed to be SARS-CoV-2 specific. Some responding clones were detected in pre-infection memory, suggesting pre-existing cross-reactive memory T cells joined the SARS-CoV-2 response. Clones contracting from day 15 to 85 had balanced CD4/CD8 phenotypes, while a second wave expanding from day 15 to 37 was biased towards CD4+. Only two mild cases were covered by the study, and larger cohorts that include severe cases with pre-infection samples were considered necessary. Contracting CD4+ clones were located mainly in the CM and EM memory subsets, whereas CD8+ clones were found to be enriched in EMRA.

The material sequenced was PBMCs or a T cell subset sorted from them (not recorded which). The sequence was collected from an adult woman who had mild COVID-19 (a few samples of this study predate the infection). The sample titles of this study are shuffled in the database, so cell type and time point are left out; the donor was told from shared clones.

The bases read TGTGCCAGCAGCGCGGGACAGGGTTCGGTCAATGGCTACACCTTC. Its translation reads: CASSAGQGSVNGYTF. The rearranged segments are TRBV9 and TRBJ1-2; the junction holds 9 bases that match TRBD1. At the junction V is shortened by 3 bases and J by 6 bases; bases outside the gene matches: 9. There are 15 amino acids in the CDR3, from cysteine to phenylalanine inclusive. Here the CDR3 DNA is all that survives: 45 bases in frame from base 1. The germline V gene sets CDR1 to SGDLS and CDR2 to YYNGEE.